One sample yielded the 29 T cell receptor beta chains listed below, sequenced in a study of blood T cell repertoires in COVID-19. Generated by immunoSEQ multiplex PCR, the TCRdb table keeps only in-frame clones and is missing some. This table holds roughly 100,000 clones, around 76% found once. Sequenced: peripheral blood. These receptors originate from a woman in her seventies with acute or convalescent COVID-19.

Written as DNA, the CDR3 is TGTGCCAGCAGTTTGGCAGCGGGGCTTGAAAAACTGTTTTTT. It is translated as CASSLAAGLEKLFF. The chain recombines TRBV27 with TRBJ1-4; maybe TRBD1 (5 bases). The CDR3 loop spans 14 amino acids. V was trimmed by 3 bases and J by 7 bases, leaving 12 bases between them. Germline CDR1 and CDR2: MNHEY and SMNVEV (reference sequence).

This chain uses TRBV6-1 with TRBJ2-7; TRBD1 aligns across 9 bases. Germline V gene lookup returns CDR1 MNHNS and CDR2 SASEGT. The CDR3 sequence is 15 residues long. The V and J ends lost 2 bases and 2 bases, in that order; junction bases with no gene match: 4. CDR3 in amino acids: CASSELGQGPYEQYF. In DNA form, the CDR3 reads TGTGCCAGCAGTGAACTGGGACAGGGACCCTACGAGCAGTACTTC.

The chain links TRBV5-6 to TRBJ2-7; 7 bases align to TRBD2. The V and J ends lost 0 bases and 3 bases, in that order; junction bases with no gene match: 6. Germline V CDR1 and CDR2: SGHDT, YYEEEE. The CDR3 has 15 residues. This CDR3 is CASSLVGGNNYEQYF. The DNA of the CDR3 is TGTGCCAGCAGCTTGGTGGGGGGGAACAACTACGAGCAGTACTTC. The full variable domain, rest sourced from reference TRBV5-6 and TRBJ2-7, is DAGVTQSPTHLIKTRGQQVTLRCSPKSGHDTVSWYQQALGQGPQFIFQYYEEEERQRGNFPDRFSGHQFPNYSSELNVNALLLGDSALYLCASSLVGGNNYEQYFGPGTRLTVT.

This chain joins TRBV2 and TRBJ2-7, with D possibly being TRBD2 (5 bases). Deletions cut 6 bases from V and 4 bases from J, with 13 bases between. CDR1 SNHLY and CDR2 FYNNEI come from the germline V gene. This CDR3 has 13 amino acids. The CDR3 loop reads CASRTQGGYEQYF. The CDR3, as DNA: TGTGCCAGCAGGACTCAAGGCGGGTACGAGCAGTACTTC.

The chain carries TRBV18 and TRBJ1-1; 9 nucleotides line up with TRBD1. Germline CDR1 and CDR2: KGHSH and LQKENI. The V and J ends lost 4 bases and 5 bases, in that order; junction bases with no gene match: 14. This CDR3 has 17 amino acids. In DNA, the CDR3 is TGTGCCAGCTCACAACCCTACCTTAACAGGGGGCAAACTGAAGCTTTCTTT. This codes for CASSQPYLNRGQTEAFF.

This clone was seen a single time. The V gene is TRBV5-4, the J gene TRBJ1-5, with D possibly being TRBD1 (5 bases). Trimming pared 4 bases from V and 7 bases from J, leaving 12 bases between. CDR3 length: 13 residues. Germline-derived CDR1 and CDR2 are SGHNT and YYREEE (reference sequence). The CDR3 nucleotides read TGTGCCAGCAGCGCGGGGGAATCCCAGCCCCAGCATTTT. Translated: CASSAGESQPQHF.

The sample holds a few counts of this clone. The rearrangement uses TRBV25-1 and TRBJ1-2, with D perhaps TRBD1 (5 bases). The CDR3 runs to 14 residues. The V and J ends lost 5 bases and 0 bases respectively, with 10 bases between them. CDR1 and CDR2 from the germline V gene are MGHDK and SYGVNS. CDR3 coding DNA: TGTGCCAGCAGTCCAGGGCTTCCTAACTATGGCTACACCTTC. This codes for CASSPGLPNYGYTF.

The chain is built from TRBV7-6 and TRBJ1-3; tentative D call: TRBD1 (5 bases). Looked up from germline, CDR1 is SGHVS and CDR2 is FNYEAQ. V was shortened by 4 bases and J by 0 bases, with 10 bases between the two germline ends. The CDR3 has 15 residues. CDR3 loop: CASSSPDSSGNTIYF. CDR3 DNA: TGTGCCAGCAGCTCTCCCGACAGCTCTGGAAACACCATATATTTT.

This chain uses TRBV3-1 (or the pseudogene TRBV3-2) with TRBJ1-4, with a possible D match to TRBD1 (6 bases). V was shortened by 4 bases and J by 6 bases, with 15 bases between the two germline ends. The CDR3 extends over 15 amino acids. The germline CDR1 and CDR2 sequences are LGHDT and YNNKEL (reference sequence). The CDR3 sequence: CASSRPGQPDEKLFF. CDR3 nucleotide sequence: TGTGCCAGCAGCCGACCCGGACAGCCGGATGAAAAACTGTTTTTT.

The chain couples TRBV7-2 to TRBJ1-1; D gene unclear. In germline, CDR1 is SGHTA, CDR2 FQGNSA. The CDR3 length is 14 residues. V was shortened by 1 base and J by 4 bases, with 10 bases between the two germline ends. The CDR3 nucleotides read TGTGCCAGCAGCTTAGGTCGGGTACCCACTGAAGCTTTCTTT. Its translation is CASSLGRVPTEAFF. Drawing the rest from reference TRBV7-2 and TRBJ1-1, the complete variable domain is GAGVSQSPSNKVTEKGKDVELRCDPISGHTALYWYRQSLGQGLEFLIYFQGNSAPDKSGLPSDRFSAERTGGSVSTLTIQRTQQEDSAVYLCASSLGRVPTEAFFGQGTRLTVV.

The chain employs TRBV4-1 and TRBJ1-5; possible D gene TRBD1, 6 bases. V was trimmed by 0 bases and J by 7 bases, leaving 19 bases between them. CDR1 MGHRA and CDR2 YSYEKL come from the germline V gene. This CDR3 comprises 17 residues. The CDR3 bases are TGCGCCAGCAGCCAAGAAGGCGGAGCAGGGGTGGGGCAGCCCCAGCATTTT. This sequence encodes CASSQEGGAGVGQPQHF.

The chain couples TRBV1 to TRBJ2-1; the DNA was not used to check the table's D call, TRBD2. TRBV1 is a known pseudogene. CDR3 length: 16 residues. Here the CDR3 DNA reads TGCACCAGCAGCCACGAGGTAGCGGGGTCCTACAATGAGCAGTTCTTC. It translates to CTSSHEVAGSYNEQFF.

The chain links TRBV5-1 to TRBJ1-4; TRBD1 matches 7 bases. Germline CDR1 SGHRS, CDR2 YFSETQ. This CDR3 spans 15 amino acids. V shed 4 bases, J shed 5 bases, and the junction held 8 bases outside the gene matches. CDR3 bases: TGCGCCAGCAGCCCCCGCGGGGACAGAAATGAAAAACTGTTTTTT. This codes for CASSPRGDRNEKLFF. The full variable domain, rest sourced from reference TRBV5-1 and TRBJ1-4, is KAGVTQTPRYLIKTRGQQVTLSCSPISGHRSVSWYQQTPGQGLQFLFEYFSETQRNKGNFPGRFSGRQFSNSRSEMNVSTLELGDSALYLCASSPRGDRNEKLFFGSGTQLSVL.

V is TRBV4-1 and J is TRBJ1-4; no definite D call. Germline CDR1 is MGHRA and CDR2 is YSYEKL. The CDR3 length is 13 residues. V was trimmed by 2 bases and J by 2 bases, leaving 3 bases between them. CDR3 nucleotide sequence: TGCGCCAGCAGCCAACGGACTAATGAAAAACTGTTTTTT. Translated, it gives CASSQRTNEKLFF.

This clone was counted between two and nine times. J is TRBJ1-4 and V is TRBV7-9, with D maybe TRBD1 (5 bases). This CDR3 region has 14 residues. V lost 5 bases to trimming and J lost 8 bases, with 15 bases between them. Germline values: CDR1 SEHNR, CDR2 FQNEAQ (reference sequence). As DNA, the CDR3 is TGTGCCAGCAGCAAGGGGCCCTTGGGCGAAAAACTGTTTTTT. Amino acids: CASSKGPLGEKLFF.

V is TRBV30 and J is TRBJ1-6; D unresolved. This CDR3 region has 14 residues. CDR1 is GTSNPN and CDR2 is SVGIG in the germline V gene (reference sequence). V shed 0 bases and J shed 6 bases, with 9 bases lying between them. CDR3 in amino acids: CAWSVGDINSPLHF. For the CDR3, the DNA is TGTGCCTGGAGTGTGGGTGACATTAATTCACCCCTCCACTTT.

This clone appeared once. V usage is TRBV19 and J usage is TRBJ2-4; 9 bases are shared with TRBD1. CDR3 length equals 18 residues. Per germline, CDR1 LNHDA and CDR2 SQIVND (reference sequence). Losses at the gene ends were 5 bases for V and 1 base for J; bases not matched to a gene: 12. The CDR3 DNA sequence: TGTGCCAGTAGTCCCGGGACAGGGCGGGGTATGGCCAAAAACATTCAGTACTTC. Its translation: CASSPGTGRGMAKNIQYF. The complete variable domain, with remaining parts taken from reference TRBV19 and TRBJ2-4, reads DGGITQSPKYLFRKEGQNVTLSCEQNLNHDAMYWYRQDPGQGLRLIYYSQIVNDFQKGDIAEGYSVSREKKESFPLTVTSAQKNPTAFYLCASSPGTGRGMAKNIQYFGAGTRLSVL.

V is TRBV11-2 and J is TRBJ2-5, with 7 bases aligning to TRBD2. Looked up from germline, CDR1 is SGHAT and CDR2 is FQNNGV. The CDR3 totals 14 residues. V dropped 1 base and J dropped 4; count of bases not matched to a gene: 3. CDR3 residues: CASSLAGGIETQYF. For the CDR3, the DNA is TGTGCCAGCAGCTTAGCGGGGGGAATAGAGACCCAGTACTTC.

The chain joins TRBV19 to TRBJ2-2; 7 bases line up with TRBD1. Germline-derived CDR1 and CDR2 are LNHDA and SQIVND (reference sequence). This CDR3 has 14 amino acids. V trimming: 5 bases; J trimming: 4 bases; junction bases outside the gene matches: 4. The CDR3 DNA reads TGTGCCAGTAGTGTACAGGGGAGCACCGGGGAGCTGTTTTTT. As protein: CASSVQGSTGELFF.

This clone was seen only a few times. The rearrangement links TRBV9 to TRBJ2-5, with 14 bases identical to TRBD2. V was pared by 6 bases and J by 1 base, with 5 bases of the junction left unmatched. The CDR3 length is 16 residues. CDR1 SGDLS and CDR2 YYNGEE come from the germline V gene. CDR3 region: CASNPGLAGGQETQYF. The CDR3 nucleotides are TGTGCCAGCAATCCCGGACTAGCGGGGGGCCAAGAGACCCAGTACTTC.

The chain combines TRBV7-9 with TRBJ2-5; D ambiguous. Trimming stripped 0 bases from V and 5 bases from J, with 10 bases between. CDR1 and CDR2 from the germline V gene are SEHNR and FQNEAQ (reference sequence). This CDR3 region has 14 residues. In DNA form, the CDR3 reads TGTGCCAGCAGCTTAGCCGTGGCCGGGGAGACCCAGTACTTC. Its translation: CASSLAVAGETQYF. The full variable domain, completed using reference TRBV7-9 and TRBJ2-5, is DTGVSQNPRHKITKRGQNVTFRCDPISEHNRLYWYRQTLGQGPEFLTYFQNEAQLEKSRLLSDRFSAERPKGSFSTLEIQRTEQGDSAMYLCASSLAVAGETQYFGPGTRLLVL.

This clone was recorded once. The genes are TRBV6-5 and TRBJ2-2; no definite D call. From germline, CDR1 is MNHEY and CDR2 SVGAGI. The CDR3 sequence is 13 residues long. The V gene lost 8 bases and the J gene lost 4 bases, with 11 bases spanning the gap. This CDR3 is CASQPPGTGELFF. In nucleotides, the CDR3 is TGTGCCAGCCAACCCCCCGGCACCGGGGAGCTGTTTTTT.

The chain recombines TRBV7-2 with TRBJ1-2; 8 nucleotides align to TRBD1. V lost 6 bases and J lost 5; bases outside the gene matches: 8. The CDR3 covers 14 residues. Germline loops: CDR1 SGHTA, CDR2 FQGNSA. For the CDR3, the DNA is TGTGCCAGCAGGTCCATCGGACAGGGTTATGGCTACACCTTC. Translation: CASRSIGQGYGYTF.

This clone was seen just once. The J gene is TRBJ1-2, the V gene TRBV7-9; D not certain. The V end was cut by 2 bases, the J end by 4 bases, with 14 bases between. Germline-derived CDR1 and CDR2 are SEHNR and FQNEAQ (reference sequence). This CDR3 comprises 15 residues. This CDR3 reads CASSLLSREAYGYTF. CDR3 coding DNA: TGTGCCAGCAGCTTACTTTCCCGGGAGGCCTATGGCTACACCTTC.

J is TRBJ1-2 and V is TRBV2; D is uncertain. Germline CDR1 is SNHLY and CDR2 is FYNNEI. The CDR3 consists of 14 residues. Trimming cost V 5 bases and J 0 bases, with 10 bases left between them. CDR3 sequence reads: CASSWQVTNYGYTF. CDR3 nucleotides: TGTGCCAGCAGTTGGCAGGTGACTAACTATGGCTACACCTTC.

The chain links TRBV5-8 to TRBJ1-1; 10 positions match TRBD1. CDR1 and CDR2 (germline): SGHTS, YDEGEE. The J segment lost 3 bases and the V segment lost 2 bases, leaving 4 bases of the junction unmatched. The CDR3 is 15 amino acids. CDR3 in DNA: TGTGCCAGCAGCTTCGGGGACAGGGGTTACACTGAAGCTTTCTTT. It is translated as CASSFGDRGYTEAFF.

The chain employs TRBV27 and TRBJ2-3; 13 bases align to TRBD2. This CDR3 contains 17 residues. The germline V gene encodes CDR1 MNHEY and CDR2 SMNVEV (reference sequence). J was trimmed by 5 bases and V by 5 bases; bases with no gene match: 10. CDR3 nucleotide sequence: TGTGCCAGCAGTCTGGGACTAGCGGGGTTCCGGGGAGATACGCAGTATTTT. Protein product: CASSLGLAGFRGDTQYF.

The V gene is TRBV12-5, the J gene TRBJ1-1; D might be TRBD1 (6 bases). CDR1 is LGHNT, CDR2 FRNRAP, per germline. The V gene lost 3 bases and the J gene lost 1 base, with 12 bases spanning the gap. This CDR3 spans 15 amino acids. CDR3 sequence reads: CASGLGTPRNTEAFF. The CDR3 DNA reads TGTGCTAGTGGTTTAGGGACACCGCGGAACACTGAAGCTTTCTTT. Combining the CDR3 with reference TRBV12-5 and TRBJ1-1 gives the whole variable domain DARVTQTPRHKVTEMGQEVTMRCQPILGHNTVFWYRQTMMQGLELLAYFRNRAPLDDSGMPKDRFSAEMPDATLATLKIQPSEPRDSAVYFCASGLGTPRNTEAFFGQGTRLTVV.

This clone is a singleton in its sample. The chain has TRBV4-1 and TRBJ2-7, with TRBD1 identical over 11 bases. This CDR3 is built from 15 residues. V dropped 1 base and J dropped 2; count of bases not matched to a gene: 1. From germline, CDR1 is MGHRA and CDR2 YSYEKL. CDR3 nucleotides: TGCGCCAGCAGCCAAGGGACAGGGGGCACCTACGAGCAGTACTTC. Translated, it gives CASSQGTGGTYEQYF.